Listed below are T cell receptor beta chains from one sample, sequenced in a study of cytomegalovirus exposure and HLA in healthy donors. The assay was immunoSEQ multiplex PCR, and TCRdb's table has in-frame clones only and misses some. This sample has 200,000 or so clones, with around 80% found just once. Sample: PBMCs. These receptors came from a man aged 35 to 55 in good health and CMV-seropositive. CDR3s include the opening cysteine and the closing phenylalanine or tryptophan. A D gene is named only where the DNA matches it firmly. Size is omitted from some rows. Given values are once, few, many or a class for expanded clones.

j_call clone_size d_call v_call cdr3_nt cdr3_aa
TRBJ2-1 - - TRBV11-3 TGTGCCAGCAGCTCGACAGGCCCGCCCTACAATGAGCAGTTCTTC CASSSTGPPYNEQFF
TRBJ2-3 few - TRBV7-3 TGTGCCAGCAGCTCTAGCACAGATACGCAGTATTTT CASSSSTDTQYF
TRBJ2-2 few - TRBV1 TGCACCAGCAGCCAAGAACGAAGACTAGCGGCCACCGGGGAGCTGTTTTTT CTSSQERRLAATGELFF
TRBJ2-3 - TRBD1 TRBV6-1 TGTGCCAGCAGGGAGACAGGGGGTCCCACAGATACGCAGTATTTT CASRETGGPTDTQYF
TRBJ1-1 - TRBD1 TRBV5-1 TGCGCCAGCCGTACAGGGGGCACTGAAGCTTTCTTT CASRTGGTEAFF
TRBJ1-2 - - TRBV27 TGTGCCAGCAGTTTAAGGTCGGTAGCTGGGGCGAAGGGTGGCTACACCTTC CASSLRSVAGAKGGYTF
TRBJ2-2 few - TRBV29-1 TGCAGCGTTGAAGCTCGGGGGTCCGGGGAGCTGTTTTTT CSVEARGSGELFF
TRBJ2-1 - - TRBV5-1 TGCGCCAGCAGCTCCGGACTCCCGGGGAACTACAATGAGCAGTTCTTC CASSSGLPGNYNEQFF
TRBJ2-7 - - TRBV11-2 TGTGCCAGCAGCTTGGGCAGGTACGAGCAGTACTTC CASSLGRYEQYF
TRBJ1-5 - - TRBV5-8 TGTGCCAGCAGGACAGCCGATAGCAATCAGCCCCAGCATTTT CASRTADSNQPQHF
TRBJ2-4 - TRBD2 TRBV28 TGTGCCAGCAGCCACGGGGGGGGGACCAAAAACATTCAGTACTTC CASSHGGGTKNIQYF
TRBJ2-7 - TRBD2 TRBV27 TGTGCCAGCAGTTTATCCCCGGGGGGTGGCCTGCGGTACGAGCAGTACTTC CASSLSPGGGLRYEQYF
TRBJ1-1 - - TRBV19 TGTGCCAGTAAAGGCAGGGTTTTCACTGAAGCTTTCTTT CASKGRVFTEAFF
TRBJ1-1 - - TRBV7-2 TGTGCCAGCAGCTTACGGCCAGGGGACACTGAAGCTTTCTTT CASSLRPGDTEAFF
TRBJ2-5 few - TRBV27 TGTGCCAGCAGCTGGGGCGGGGAGAGAGAGACCCAGTACTTC CASSWGGERETQYF
TRBJ1-3 - TRBD1 TRBV7-9 TGTGCCAGCAGCTCCCGGACAGGCCGGGGAAACACCATATATTTT CASSSRTGRGNTIYF
TRBJ2-5 - TRBD2 TRBV28 TGTGCCAGCAGTCCTAGACTAGCGGGGTCGCAAGAGACCCAGTACTTC CASSPRLAGSQETQYF
TRBJ1-1 once - TRBV11-2 TGTGCCAGCAGCCCTAGGAGGGGCGGGGGGAAGACTGAAGCTTTCTTT CASSPRRGGGKTEAFF
TRBJ1-6 - - TRBV7-2 TGTGCCAGCAGCTTAGGCGCCAACCTTACGCCCCTCCACTTT CASSLGANLTPLHF
TRBJ2-3 once TRBD1 TRBV6-6 TGTGCCAGCAGTTTCGGGACAGGGGGACGGGATACGCAGTATTTT CASSFGTGGRDTQYF
TRBJ2-3 - - TRBV13 TGTGCCAGCAGCCCCTCCACAGATACGCAGTATTTT CASSPSTDTQYF
TRBJ2-7 - TRBD1 TRBV7-8 TGTGCCAGCAGCCTGGACAGGGGCGAGCAGTACTTC CASSLDRGEQYF
TRBJ2-1 - - TRBV6-1 TGTGCCATCCAGGATACAGGGATCTACAATGAGCAGTTCTTC CAIQDTGIYNEQFF
TRBJ2-7 - TRBD1 TRBV11-3 TGTGCCAGCAGCTTCGGGACAGGCCCCTACGAGCAGTACTTC CASSFGTGPYEQYF
TRBJ1-2 once - TRBV29-1 TGCAGCGTTGGAGGAAACTATGGCTACACCTTC CSVGGNYGYTF
TRBJ1-6 once - TRBV10-2 TGCGCCAGCAGTGAAACGGGACACCTGAGCTCCTATAATTCACCCCTCCACTTT CASSETGHLSSYNSPLHF
TRBJ1-2 once TRBD1 TRBV7-8 TGTGCCAGCAGCTTAGCGGGGACAGACTATGGCTACACCTTC CASSLAGTDYGYTF
TRBJ2-7 - - TRBV5-1 TGCGCCAGCAGCTTACAGGGAGCCTACGAGCAGTACTTC CASSLQGAYEQYF
TRBJ1-1 few TRBD1 TRBV30 TGTGCCTGGACTAACGGACAGGCGAACACTGAAGCTTTCTTT CAWTNGQANTEAFF
TRBJ2-7 - TRBD1 TRBV11-2 TGTGCCAGCAGCCCAGGGGAGCCGGACTACCGGGACAGGATCTACGAGCAGTACTTC CASSPGEPDYRDRIYEQYF
TRBJ2-3 - TRBD1 TRBV19 TGTGCCAGTAGTATGGCGACAGGGGGGTCCTACACAGATACGCAGTATTTT CASSMATGGSYTDTQYF
TRBJ1-1 few - TRBV6-5 TGTGCCAGCAGTTCGTCGGTGAACACTGAAGCTTTCTTT CASSSSVNTEAFF
TRBJ1-3 - TRBD1 TRBV29-1 TGCAGCGTGGGACAGGGGATCTCTGGAAACACCATATATTTT CSVGQGISGNTIYF
TRBJ1-3 - - TRBV4-2 TGTGCCAGCAGCCAAGACAGGGCAGGGAAAGGAAACACCATATATTTT CASSQDRAGKGNTIYF
TRBJ2-7 - - TRBV7-3 TGTGCCAGCAGCCCAGCAGGGGGGTCCTTTAACGAGCAGTACTTC CASSPAGGSFNEQYF
TRBJ2-7 - TRBD1 TRBV6-5 TGTGCCAGCAGTTACCGGGACAGGGTAGGCGAGCAGTACTTC CASSYRDRVGEQYF
TRBJ2-1 - TRBD2 TRBV7-3 TGTGCCAGCAGCTTAGAACGGGGGGGCCGCGAGGAGCAGTTCTTC CASSLERGGREEQFF
TRBJ2-2 - - TRBV2 TGTGCCAGCAGTCCCAAGCGGGCCGGGGAGCTGTTTTTT CASSPKRAGELFF
TRBJ1-3 - TRBD1 TRBV6-5 TGTGCCAGCAGGCAGACAGGGTCGGACACCATATATTTT CASRQTGSDTIYF